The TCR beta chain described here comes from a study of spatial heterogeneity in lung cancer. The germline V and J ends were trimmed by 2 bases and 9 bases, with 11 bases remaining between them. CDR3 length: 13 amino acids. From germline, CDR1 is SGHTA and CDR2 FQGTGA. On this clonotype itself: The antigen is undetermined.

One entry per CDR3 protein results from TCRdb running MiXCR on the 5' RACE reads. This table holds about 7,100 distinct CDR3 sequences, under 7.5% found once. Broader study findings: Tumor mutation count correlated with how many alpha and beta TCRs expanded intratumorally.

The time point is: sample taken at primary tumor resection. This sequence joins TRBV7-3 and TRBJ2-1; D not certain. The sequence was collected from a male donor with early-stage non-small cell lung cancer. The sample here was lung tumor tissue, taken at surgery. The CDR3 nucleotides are TGTGCCAGCAGCTTATTCCTGGATTCTGAGCAGTTCTTC. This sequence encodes CASSLFLDSEQFF.